The entry below gives a single TCR beta chain sequence along with its context. How the authors handled the data: Estimates of nucleated cell counts were drawn from the amplification of reference gene primers. TCRdb's copy holds only in-frame clones and misses some; the assay was immunoSEQ multiplex PCR. For V, J and clone size, that table is used; D and trimming come from the DNA. The repertoire holds around 200,000 clones, with more than 65% as singletons. The CDR3 has 15 residues. V was cut by 5 bases and J by 5 bases, with 13 bases left in between. Germline CDR1 reads SGHTA; CDR2 reads FQGNSA. This specimen belongs to a study of blood T cell repertoires in COVID-19.

Sequencing used peripheral blood. The gene calls are TRBV7-2 and TRBJ1-6; D perhaps matches TRBD1 (5 bases). The clonotype comes from a man aged 45-65 years with active or convalescent COVID-19. CDR3 region: CASSRRQPDNSPLHF. DNA of the CDR3: TGTGCCAGCAGCCGGCGACAGCCGGATAATTCACCCCTCCACTTT.